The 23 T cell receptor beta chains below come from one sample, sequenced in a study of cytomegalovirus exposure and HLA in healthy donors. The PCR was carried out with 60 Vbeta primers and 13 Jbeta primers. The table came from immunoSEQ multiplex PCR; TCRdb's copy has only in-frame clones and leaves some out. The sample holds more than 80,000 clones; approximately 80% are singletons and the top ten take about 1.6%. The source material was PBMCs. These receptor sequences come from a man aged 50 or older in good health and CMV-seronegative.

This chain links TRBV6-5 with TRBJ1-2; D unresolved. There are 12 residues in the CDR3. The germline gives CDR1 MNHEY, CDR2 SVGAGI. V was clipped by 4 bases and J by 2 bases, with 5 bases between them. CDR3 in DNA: TGTGCCAGCAGTTCGGGAAACTATGGCTACACCTTC. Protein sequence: CASSSGNYGYTF.

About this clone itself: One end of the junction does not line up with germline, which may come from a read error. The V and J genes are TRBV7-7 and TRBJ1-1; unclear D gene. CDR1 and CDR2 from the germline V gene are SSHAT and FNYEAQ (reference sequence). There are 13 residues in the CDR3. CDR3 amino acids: CASSEVGGTEAFF. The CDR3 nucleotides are TGTGCTAGCAGCGAAGTGGGAGGAACTGAAGCTTTCTTT. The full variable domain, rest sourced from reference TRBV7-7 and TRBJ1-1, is GAGVSQSPRYKVTKRGQDVTLRCDPISSHATLYWYQQALGQGPEFLTYFNYEAQPDKSGLPSDRFSAERPEGSISTLTIQRTEQRDSAMYRCASSEVGGTEAFFGQGTRLTVV.

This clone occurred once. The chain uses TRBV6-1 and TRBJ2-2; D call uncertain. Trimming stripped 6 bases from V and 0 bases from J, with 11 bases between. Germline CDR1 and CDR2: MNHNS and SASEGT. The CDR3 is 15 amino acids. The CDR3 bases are TGTGCCAGCAGCGTAACCATAGCGAACACCGGGGAGCTGTTTTTT. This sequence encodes CASSVTIANTGELFF.

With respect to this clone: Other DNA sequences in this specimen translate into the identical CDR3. CDR3 loop: CASSFDRGNQPQHF. The CDR3 nucleotides are TGTGCCAGCAGCTTCGACAGGGGCAATCAGCCCCAGCATTTT. The V gene is TRBV7-2, the J gene TRBJ1-5; 7 bases agree with TRBD1. The ends lost 3 bases at V and 2 bases at J; junction bases unmatched: 1. CDR3 length equals 14 residues. Germline V gives CDR1 SGHTA, CDR2 FQGNSA.

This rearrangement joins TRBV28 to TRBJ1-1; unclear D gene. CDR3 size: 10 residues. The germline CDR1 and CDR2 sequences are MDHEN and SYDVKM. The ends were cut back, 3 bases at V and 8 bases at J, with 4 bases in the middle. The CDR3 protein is CASSLREAFF. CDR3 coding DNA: TGTGCCAGCAGTTTGCGGGAAGCTTTCTTT. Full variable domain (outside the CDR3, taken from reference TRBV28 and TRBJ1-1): DVKVTQSSRYLVKRTGEKVFLECVQDMDHENMFWYRQDPGLGLRLIYFSYDVKMKEKGDIPEGYSVSREKKERFSLILESASTNQTSMYLCASSLREAFFGQGTRLTVV.

The CDR3: CASSRDRVGPGNIQYF. DNA for the CDR3: TGTGCCAGTAGCCGGGACAGGGTAGGCCCTGGTAACATTCAGTACTTC. The rearrangement uses TRBV19 and TRBJ2-4; 9 bases are shared with TRBD1. V trimming: 6 bases; J trimming: 7 bases; junction bases outside the gene matches: 13. CDR3 length: 16 residues. From germline, CDR1 is LNHDA and CDR2 SQIVND (reference sequence).

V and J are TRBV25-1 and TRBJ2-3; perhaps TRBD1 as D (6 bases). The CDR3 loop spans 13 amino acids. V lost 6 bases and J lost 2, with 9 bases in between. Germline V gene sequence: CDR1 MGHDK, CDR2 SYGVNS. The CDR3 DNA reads TGTGCCAGCAGGGACAGTTACACAGATACGCAGTATTTT. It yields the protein CASRDSYTDTQYF.

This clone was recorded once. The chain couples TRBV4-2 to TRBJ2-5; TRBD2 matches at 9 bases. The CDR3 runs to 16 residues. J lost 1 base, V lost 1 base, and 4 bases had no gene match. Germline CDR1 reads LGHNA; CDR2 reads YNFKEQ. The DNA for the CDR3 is TGTGCCAGCAGCCAAGGGGTTAGCGGGGGCCAAGAGACCCAGTACTTC. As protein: CASSQGVSGGQETQYF.

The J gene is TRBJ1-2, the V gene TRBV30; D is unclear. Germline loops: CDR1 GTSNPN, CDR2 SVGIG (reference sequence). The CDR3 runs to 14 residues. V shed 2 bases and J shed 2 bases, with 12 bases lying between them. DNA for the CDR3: TGTGCCTGGAGTACAGAAACGCAGAACTATGGCTACACCTTC. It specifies CAWSTETQNYGYTF.

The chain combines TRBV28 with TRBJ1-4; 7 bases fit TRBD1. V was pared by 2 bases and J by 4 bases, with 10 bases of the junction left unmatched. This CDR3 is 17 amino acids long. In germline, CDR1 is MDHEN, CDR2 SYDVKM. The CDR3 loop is CASSLSNRGGGNEKLFF. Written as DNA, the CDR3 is TGTGCCAGCAGTTTAAGTAACAGGGGTGGGGGTAATGAAAAACTGTTTTTT.

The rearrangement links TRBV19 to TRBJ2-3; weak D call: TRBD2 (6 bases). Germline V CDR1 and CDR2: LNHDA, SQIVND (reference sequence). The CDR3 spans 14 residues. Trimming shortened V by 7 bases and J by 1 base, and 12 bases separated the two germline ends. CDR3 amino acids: CASTREGGTDTQYF. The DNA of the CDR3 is TGTGCCAGTACGCGGGAAGGAGGCACAGATACGCAGTATTTT.

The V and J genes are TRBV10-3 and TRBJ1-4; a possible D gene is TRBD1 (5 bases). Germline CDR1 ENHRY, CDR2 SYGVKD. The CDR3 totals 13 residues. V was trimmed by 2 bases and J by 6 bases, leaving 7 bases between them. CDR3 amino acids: CAISEKGHEKLFF. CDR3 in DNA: TGTGCCATCAGTGAGAAGGGGCATGAAAAACTGTTTTTT.

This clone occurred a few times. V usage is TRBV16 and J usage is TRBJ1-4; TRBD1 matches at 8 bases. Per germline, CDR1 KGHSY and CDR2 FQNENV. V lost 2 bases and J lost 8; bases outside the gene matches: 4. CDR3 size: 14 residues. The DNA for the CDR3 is TGTGCCAGCAGCCAACGGACAGGGCAAGAAAAACTGTTTTTT. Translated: CASSQRTGQEKLFF.

CDR3 DNA: TGTGCCAAGTCAACAGGGACCCATACGCAGTATTTT. Translated, it gives CAKSTGTHTQYF. The chain employs TRBV30 and TRBJ2-3; a possible D gene is TRBD1 (6 bases). This CDR3 is 12 amino acids long. Germline V gene lookup returns CDR1 GTSNPN and CDR2 SVGIG (reference sequence). Trimming left V 8 bases short and J 7 bases short, with 16 bases between.

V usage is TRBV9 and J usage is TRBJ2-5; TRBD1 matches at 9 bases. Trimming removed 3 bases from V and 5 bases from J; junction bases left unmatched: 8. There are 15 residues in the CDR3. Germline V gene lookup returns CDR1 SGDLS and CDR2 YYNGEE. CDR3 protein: CASSDDPGQGETQYF. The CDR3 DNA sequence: TGTGCCAGCAGCGACGACCCCGGACAGGGGGAGACCCAGTACTTC.

The CDR3 region is CASSPAGAFF. The CDR3 DNA reads TGCGCCAGCAGCCCAGCCGGGGCTTTCTTT. The rearrangement links TRBV4-1 to TRBJ1-1; D not certain. Per germline, CDR1 MGHRA and CDR2 YSYEKL. Trimming left V 4 bases short and J 11 bases short, with 8 bases between. This CDR3 comprises 10 residues.

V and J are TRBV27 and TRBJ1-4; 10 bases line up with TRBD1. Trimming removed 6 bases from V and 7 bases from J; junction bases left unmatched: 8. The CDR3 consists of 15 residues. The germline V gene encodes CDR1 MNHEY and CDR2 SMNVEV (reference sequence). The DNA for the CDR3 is TGTGCCAGCAGAGATTGGGACAGGGGTGGTGAAAAACTGTTTTTT. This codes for CASRDWDRGGEKLFF.

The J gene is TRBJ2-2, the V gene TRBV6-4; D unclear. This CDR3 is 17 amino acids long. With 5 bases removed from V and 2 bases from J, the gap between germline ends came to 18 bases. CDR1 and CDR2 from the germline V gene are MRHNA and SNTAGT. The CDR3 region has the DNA TGTGCCAGCAGTAGATCCCCTTTAATCAGAAACACCGGGGAGCTGTTTTTT. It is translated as CASSRSPLIRNTGELFF.

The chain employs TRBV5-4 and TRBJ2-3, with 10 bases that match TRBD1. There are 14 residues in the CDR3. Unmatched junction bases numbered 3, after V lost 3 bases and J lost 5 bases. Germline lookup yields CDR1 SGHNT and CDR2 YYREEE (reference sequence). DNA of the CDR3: TGTGCCAGCAGCTGGGACAGGGGTAAAGATACGCAGTATTTT. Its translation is CASSWDRGKDTQYF.

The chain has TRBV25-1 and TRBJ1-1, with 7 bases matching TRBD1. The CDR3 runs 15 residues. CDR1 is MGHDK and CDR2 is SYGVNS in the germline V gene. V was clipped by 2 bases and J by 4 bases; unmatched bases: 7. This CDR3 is CASSEPTGVGTEAFF. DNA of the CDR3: TGTGCCAGCAGTGAACCAACAGGGGTAGGCACTGAAGCTTTCTTT.

In DNA, the CDR3 is TGTGCCTGGAGTTCCGTGGGAGCTACCCCCTACACCTTC. Its translation: CAWSSVGATPYTF. This chain joins TRBV30 and TRBJ1-2; D is undetermined. Germline V gene sequence: CDR1 GTSNPN, CDR2 SVGIG (reference sequence). The CDR3 totals 13 residues. The V and J ends lost 2 bases and 10 bases respectively, with 17 bases between them. Complete variable domain (other parts from reference TRBV30 and TRBJ1-2): SQTIHQWPATLVQPVGSPLSLECTVEGTSNPNLYWYRQAAGRGLQLLFYSVGIGQISSEVPQNLSASRPQDRQFILSSKKLLLSDSGFYLCAWSSVGATPYTFGSGTRLTVV.

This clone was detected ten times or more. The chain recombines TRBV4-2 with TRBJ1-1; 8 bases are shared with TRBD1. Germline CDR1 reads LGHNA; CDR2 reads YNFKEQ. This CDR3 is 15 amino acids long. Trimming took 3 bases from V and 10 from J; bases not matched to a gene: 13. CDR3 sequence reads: CASSQTPTGGQVAFF. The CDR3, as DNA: TGTGCCAGCAGCCAGACACCTACAGGGGGTCAGGTAGCTTTCTTT.

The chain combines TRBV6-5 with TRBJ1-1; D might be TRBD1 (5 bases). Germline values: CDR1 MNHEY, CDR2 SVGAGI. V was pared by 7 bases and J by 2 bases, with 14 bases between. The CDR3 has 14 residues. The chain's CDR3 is CASKNRFGNTEAFF. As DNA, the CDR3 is TGTGCCAGCAAGAACAGGTTTGGTAACACTGAAGCTTTCTTT.